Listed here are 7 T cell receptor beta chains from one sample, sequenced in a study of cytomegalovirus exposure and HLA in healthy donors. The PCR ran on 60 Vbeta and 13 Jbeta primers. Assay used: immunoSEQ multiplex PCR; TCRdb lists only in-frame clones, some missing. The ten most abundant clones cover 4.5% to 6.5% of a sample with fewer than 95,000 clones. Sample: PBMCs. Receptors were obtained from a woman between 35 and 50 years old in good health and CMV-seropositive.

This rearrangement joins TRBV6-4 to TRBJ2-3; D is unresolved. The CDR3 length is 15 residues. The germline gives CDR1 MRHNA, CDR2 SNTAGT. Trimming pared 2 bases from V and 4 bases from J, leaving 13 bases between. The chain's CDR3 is CASSDGPTGSDTQYF. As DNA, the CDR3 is TGTGCCAGCAGTGACGGGCCTACTGGCTCAGATACGCAGTATTTT.

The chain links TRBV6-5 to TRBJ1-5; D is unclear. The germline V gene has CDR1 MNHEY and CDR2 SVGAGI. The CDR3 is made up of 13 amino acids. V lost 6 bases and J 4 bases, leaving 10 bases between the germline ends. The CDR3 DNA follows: TGTGCCAGCAGAGTACAGTCTAATCAGCCCCAGCATTTT. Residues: CASRVQSNQPQHF.

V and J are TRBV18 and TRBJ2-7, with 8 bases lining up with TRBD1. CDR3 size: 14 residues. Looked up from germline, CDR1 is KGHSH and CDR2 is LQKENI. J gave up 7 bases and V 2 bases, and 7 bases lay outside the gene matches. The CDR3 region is CASSPRQGSEEQYF. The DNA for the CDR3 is TGTGCCAGCTCACCAAGACAGGGGTCGGAGGAGCAGTACTTC. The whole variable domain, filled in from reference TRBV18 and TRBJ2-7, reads NAGVMQNPRHLVRRRGQEARLRCSPMKGHSHVYWYRQLPEEGLKFMVYLQKENIIDESGMPKERFSAEFPKEGPSILRIQQVVRGDSAAYFCASSPRQGSEEQYFGPGTRLTVT.

The CDR3 protein is CASSASTGFIYEQYF. The DNA for the CDR3 is TGCGCCAGCAGCGCCTCGACAGGCTTTATCTACGAGCAGTACTTC. This chain connects TRBV5-1 to TRBJ2-7, with D tentatively TRBD1 (6 bases). V lost 4 bases and J lost 3, with 17 bases in between. There are 15 residues in the CDR3. Germline CDR1 is SGHRS and CDR2 is YFSETQ.

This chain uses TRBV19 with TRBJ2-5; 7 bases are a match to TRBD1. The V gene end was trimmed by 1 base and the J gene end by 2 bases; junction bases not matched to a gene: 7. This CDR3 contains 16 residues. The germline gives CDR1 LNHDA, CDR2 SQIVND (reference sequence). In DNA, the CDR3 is TGTGCCAGTAGTATAGGGGGGACAGCGTCGCAAGAGACCCAGTACTTC. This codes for CASSIGGTASQETQYF.

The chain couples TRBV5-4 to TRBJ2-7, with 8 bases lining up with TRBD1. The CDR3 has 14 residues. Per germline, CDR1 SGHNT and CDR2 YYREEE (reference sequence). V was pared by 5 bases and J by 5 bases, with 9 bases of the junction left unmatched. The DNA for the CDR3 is TGTGCCAGCAGTCACCGGGACAGGAGCAACGAGCAGTACTTC. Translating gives CASSHRDRSNEQYF.

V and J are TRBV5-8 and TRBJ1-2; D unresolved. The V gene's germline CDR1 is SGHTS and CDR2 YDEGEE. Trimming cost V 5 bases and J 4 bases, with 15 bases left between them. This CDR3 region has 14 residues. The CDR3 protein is CASRPRGTGYGYTF. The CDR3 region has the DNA TGTGCCAGCAGACCCCGAGGAACTGGCTATGGCTACACCTTC.